This T cell receptor beta chain was sequenced for a study of T cell responses to AZD1222 COVID-19 vaccine. Here immunoSEQ multiplex PCR was the method, and the copy in TCRdb shows in-frame clones only, minus some. The sample holds about 110,000 clones, roughly 90% seen once. Germline V gene lookup returns CDR1 SGHTA and CDR2 FQGNSA. CDR3 length: 13 residues. V was pared by 1 base and J by 7 bases, with 9 bases between. The chain uses TRBV7-2 and TRBJ2-3; D might be TRBD1 (5 bases). The material was peripheral blood, obtained 28 days after the second AZD1222 dose. This receptor was obtained from an adult who received the AZD1222 COVID-19 vaccine. CDR3 DNA sequence: TGTGCCAGCAGCTTAGGGCAGGGCTATACGCAGTATTTT. It encodes CASSLGQGYTQYF.